Here is one T cell receptor beta chain with its context. Its cognate antigen is unknown. The CDR3 is made up of 11 amino acids. The V gene lost 4 bases and the J gene lost 6 bases, with 9 bases spanning the gap. Per the germline V gene, CDR1 is SQVTM and CDR2 is ANQGSEA. These data originate in a study of CD8+ T cells in alopecia areata. Collection of lesional scalp punch biopsies and peripheral blood was performed in alopecia areata patients. It was from PBMCs that CD4+ and CD8+ T cells were sorted. Extracted from the samples, RNA was reverse transcribed into cDNA to serve as the sequencing template. TCRdb keeps only in-frame clones here, not all; method: immunoSEQ multiplex PCR. The data contain about 120,000 clones, around 48% of them singletons. Study-level findings and limits: The study found TCR sharing across patients less clear than in mice, possibly for HLA reasons. Lesional scalp displayed greater clonality than normal scalp, most notably in alopecia totalis/universalis.

The rearrangement links TRBV29-1 to TRBJ1-2; D is perhaps TRBD1 (6 bases). Sequenced material: NKG2D-low CD8+ T cells sorted from blood. This sequence originates from a human donor with alopecia areata. The CDR3 reads CSVATGNGYTF. CDR3 bases: TGCAGCGTTGCTACAGGGAATGGCTACACCTTC.